The present T cell receptor beta chain was sequenced within a study of blood T cell repertoires in COVID-19. Study at large: Samples taken during acute and convalescent COVID-19 were collected in the United States, Italy and Spain.

CDR1 and CDR2 (germline): KGHSH, LQKENI. This CDR3 is built from 15 residues. V was clipped by 3 bases and J by 1 base; unmatched bases: 2. Using immunoSEQ multiplex PCR, the repertoire was profiled, and TCRdb retains in-frame clones only, with some absent. The repertoire consists of 98,000 or so clones, with roughly 89% occurring once and the leading ten covering roughly 5.1%. This chain joins TRBV18 and TRBJ2-7; 11 bases align to TRBD1. The material sequenced was peripheral blood. This TCR came from a man aged 55 to 69 with COVID-19, enrolled during active disease. CDR3 loop: CASSPGTGGSYEQYF. The CDR3 DNA is TGTGCCAGCTCACCCGGGACAGGGGGTTCCTACGAGCAGTACTTC.